The 30 T cell receptor beta chains given below trace back to one sample, sequenced in a study of cytomegalovirus exposure and HLA in healthy donors. 60 Vbeta and 13 Jbeta primers were used in PCR. Using immunoSEQ multiplex PCR, the repertoire was profiled, and TCRdb retains in-frame clones only, with some absent. The sample shows more than 95,000 clones, 75% of them seen only once. The specimen sequenced was PBMCs. These receptors were collected from a woman aged 50 to 65 in good health and CMV-seronegative.

The chain couples TRBV27 to TRBJ2-6, with D uncertain. Trimming took 8 bases from V and 0 from J, leaving 17 bases between them. Germline loops: CDR1 MNHEY, CDR2 SMNVEV (reference sequence). The CDR3 is 17 amino acids. The CDR3 sequence: CASAYSRFSSGANVLTF. As DNA, the CDR3 is TGTGCCAGCGCCTACAGCCGCTTCTCCTCTGGGGCCAACGTCCTGACTTTC.

The V call is TRBV30, the J call TRBJ2-7; D is ambiguous. The CDR3 runs 13 residues. With 0 bases removed from V and 0 bases from J, the gap between germline ends came to 6 bases. The V gene's germline CDR1 is GTSNPN and CDR2 SVGIG (reference sequence). Here the CDR3 DNA reads TGTGCCTGGAGTGTGCCAGGCTCCTACGAGCAGTACTTC. Translation: CAWSVPGSYEQYF.

The CDR3 sequence is CATSRDLGSAEKLFF. The CDR3, as DNA: TGTGCCACCAGCAGAGATCTAGGTTCGGCTGAAAAACTGTTTTTT. The rearrangement links TRBV15 to TRBJ1-4; D is unresolved. The CDR3 totals 15 residues. Germline CDR1 is LNHNV and CDR2 is YYDKDF (reference sequence). The V end lost 0 bases, the J end lost 7 bases, and 12 bases lay between the germline ends.

The chain is built from TRBV29-1 and TRBJ2-3; 7 bases are a match to TRBD1. V lost 6 bases and J lost 2; bases outside the gene matches: 5. CDR1 is SQVTM and CDR2 is ANQGSEA in the germline V gene. There are 13 residues in the CDR3. The CDR3 sequence is CSVLGQPTDTQYF. In DNA form, the CDR3 reads TGCAGCGTCTTGGGACAGCCCACAGATACGCAGTATTTT.

The genes are TRBV21-1 and TRBJ2-3; TRBD2 is the table's D call, not checked against the DNA. TRBV21-1 is flagged as a pseudogene. The CDR3 is 20 amino acids. The CDR3, as DNA: TGTGCCAGCAGCAAAGGGGCGGGAGGGAGGGGAAGAAATGGCACAGATACGCAGTATTTT. This encodes CASSKGAGGRGRNGTDTQYF.

This chain links TRBV27 with TRBJ2-1, with 7 bases lining up with TRBD2. With V trimmed by 6 bases and J by 0 bases, 8 bases remained unmatched. Germline CDR1 MNHEY, CDR2 SMNVEV (reference sequence). This CDR3 has 16 residues. CDR3 amino acids: CASSRTLAPSYNEQFF. The CDR3, as DNA: TGTGCCAGCAGCCGGACACTAGCGCCCTCCTACAATGAGCAGTTCTTC.

The rearrangement links TRBV5-1 to TRBJ2-7; D unclear. The V and J ends lost 1 base and 1 base respectively, with 12 bases between them. The CDR3 extends over 15 amino acids. From germline, CDR1 is SGHRS and CDR2 YFSETQ. CDR3 coding DNA: TGCGCCAGCAGCTTGAGCTACGAGAAATCCTACGAGCAGTACTTC. Residues: CASSLSYEKSYEQYF.

The V gene is TRBV11-3, the J gene TRBJ2-1; possibly TRBD2 for D (5 bases). Germline CDR1 and CDR2: SGHNT and YENEEA. Trimming removed 0 bases at V and 6 bases at J, with 6 bases between. The length of the CDR3 is 13 residues. The CDR3 DNA sequence: TGTGCCAGCAGCTTAGACAGCGGCAATGAGCAGTTCTTC. It is translated as CASSLDSGNEQFF.

The gene calls are TRBV29-1 and TRBJ2-1; possible D gene TRBD1, 5 bases. Germline V gives CDR1 SQVTM, CDR2 ANQGSEA. V dropped 5 bases and J dropped 8 bases, with 7 bases sitting between them. CDR3 size: 10 residues. CDR3 in amino acids: CSVWGHEQFF. Here the CDR3 DNA reads TGCAGCGTTTGGGGCCATGAGCAGTTCTTC.

The V call is TRBV28, the J call TRBJ1-1, with D perhaps TRBD1 (5 bases). The V gene's germline CDR1 is MDHEN and CDR2 SYDVKM. CDR3 length: 14 amino acids. Trimming took 6 bases from V and 4 from J, leaving 15 bases between them. This chain's CDR3 is CASRAPGLATEAFF. CDR3 coding DNA: TGTGCCAGCAGGGCCCCAGGGCTGGCCACTGAAGCTTTCTTT.

Worth noting for this clone: The junction departs from the called germline gene at one end, perhaps through a read error. The chain has TRBV5-4 and TRBJ1-1, with D unclear. This CDR3 contains 15 residues. Germline CDR1 SGHNT, CDR2 YYREEE (reference sequence). CDR3 in amino acids: CASNLVLGGGTEAFF. CDR3 in DNA: TGTGCCAGCAACTTGGTTTTGGGAGGTGGCACTGAAGCTTTCTTT.

V and J are TRBV5-1 and TRBJ2-1; TRBD2 matches 8 bases. This CDR3 is built from 16 residues. V was pared by 4 bases and J by 7 bases, with 13 bases of the junction left unmatched. CDR1 and CDR2 from the germline V gene are SGHRS and YFSETQ. The CDR3 spells CASSQDGGPGGNEQFF. CDR3 bases: TGCGCCAGCAGCCAGGACGGAGGGCCGGGGGGGAATGAGCAGTTCTTC.

This chain joins TRBV7-9 and TRBJ2-7, with 10 bases lining up with TRBD1. The CDR3 has 15 amino acids. Germline CDR1 reads SEHNR; CDR2 reads FQNEAQ (reference sequence). V trimming: 1 base; J trimming: 4 bases; junction bases outside the gene matches: 4. The CDR3 here is CASSLVRQGAYEQYF. CDR3 sequence (DNA): TGTGCCAGCAGCTTAGTTCGACAGGGGGCGTACGAGCAGTACTTC.

The rearrangement links TRBV7-9 to TRBJ2-6, with a weak D call TRBD1 (6 bases). The CDR3 length is 16 residues. Germline lookup yields CDR1 SEHNR and CDR2 FQNEAQ (reference sequence). Trimming stripped 5 bases from V and 0 bases from J, with 11 bases between. The CDR3 nucleotides read TGTGCCAGCAGCCCGACAGGATACTCTGGGGCCAACGTCCTGACTTTC. This encodes CASSPTGYSGANVLTF.

The chain carries TRBV19 and TRBJ1-2, with D unclear. The germline V and J ends were trimmed by 7 bases and 3 bases, with 12 bases remaining between them. Looked up from germline, CDR1 is LNHDA and CDR2 is SQIVND (reference sequence). The CDR3 spans 13 residues. The CDR3 region has the DNA TGTGCCAGTACCCAAGCGGGGTACTATGGCTACACCTTC. It translates to CASTQAGYYGYTF.

This clone was observed a few times. In nucleotides, the CDR3 is TGTGCCAGCAGTTTCGGGAGGGCCAATGAGCAGTTCTTC. As protein: CASSFGRANEQFF. The V gene is TRBV27, the J gene TRBJ2-1, with 8 bases lining up with TRBD2. CDR1 is MNHEY, CDR2 SMNVEV, per germline (reference sequence). V trimming: 3 bases; J trimming: 6 bases; junction bases outside the gene matches: 1. The CDR3 has 13 amino acids.

The genes are TRBV28 and TRBJ1-2; D might be TRBD1 (6 bases). Germline V gives CDR1 MDHEN, CDR2 SYDVKM. V shed 4 bases and J shed 0 bases, with 12 bases lying between them. The CDR3 runs to 15 residues. The CDR3 bases are TGTGCCAGCAGTTCCCCAGGGGCTGCTAACTATGGCTACACCTTC. Translating gives CASSSPGAANYGYTF.

V is TRBV5-4 and J is TRBJ2-2, with D maybe TRBD2 (5 bases). The CDR3 is made up of 14 amino acids. Germline values: CDR1 SGHNT, CDR2 YYREEE (reference sequence). V lost 3 bases and J lost 2, with 8 bases in between. CDR3 amino acids: CASSWSGNTGELFF. The CDR3 nucleotides are TGTGCCAGCAGCTGGAGCGGAAACACCGGGGAGCTGTTTTTT. Drawing the rest from reference TRBV5-4 and TRBJ2-2, the complete variable domain is ETGVTQSPTHLIKTRGQQVTLRCSSQSGHNTVSWYQQALGQGPQFIFQYYREEENGRGNFPPRFSGLQFPNYSSELNVNALELDDSALYLCASSWSGNTGELFFGEGSRLTVL.

V and J are TRBV18 and TRBJ1-4; the D gene is possibly TRBD1 (6 bases). There are 15 residues in the CDR3. CDR1 and CDR2 from the germline V gene are KGHSH and LQKENI. V gave up 4 bases and J gave up 4 bases, with 13 bases separating them. The CDR3 region has the DNA TGTGCCAGCTCACTTCCGGGGGGCCTTAATGAAAAACTGTTTTTT. Its protein product is CASSLPGGLNEKLFF.

The V call is TRBV19, the J call TRBJ2-2; TRBD2 might be the D (6 bases). Germline loops: CDR1 LNHDA, CDR2 SQIVND (reference sequence). The CDR3 length is 14 residues. V lost 1 base and J 6 bases, leaving 9 bases between the germline ends. CDR3 loop: CASSIARDAGELFF. CDR3 coding DNA: TGTGCCAGTAGTATAGCGCGGGACGCCGGGGAGCTGTTTTTT.

This sequence joins TRBV7-9 and TRBJ1-2; possibly TRBD1 for D (5 bases). The CDR3 is 14 residues long. The V and J ends lost 5 bases and 7 bases respectively, with 17 bases between them. CDR1 and CDR2 (germline): SEHNR, FQNEAQ (reference sequence). The CDR3 reads CASSPGGGGGGYTF. The CDR3 DNA is TGTGCCAGCAGCCCCGGGGGGGGAGGAGGTGGCTACACCTTC.

This clone was detected only a few times. The J gene is TRBJ2-2, the V gene TRBV23-1, with D possibly matching TRBD1 (5 bases). TRBV23-1 counts as an open reading frame of uncertain function. The CDR3 is made up of 21 amino acids. Between the trimmed V and J ends, which lost 0 bases and 3 bases, there was a span of 26 bases. The CDR3 sequence is CASSQSKLSTGRSVYTGELFF. In DNA, the CDR3 is TGCGCCAGCAGTCAATCGAAGCTCAGTACAGGTCGATCGGTGTACACCGGGGAGCTGTTTTTT.

V gene TRBV5-1 combines with J gene TRBJ1-1; D unclear. Trimming removed 3 bases at V and 4 bases at J, with 13 bases between. Germline V gives CDR1 SGHRS, CDR2 YFSETQ. The CDR3 is 14 amino acids. The CDR3 protein is CASSSDSGGTEAFF. The CDR3 DNA is TGCGCCAGCAGCTCTGACTCCGGTGGCACTGAAGCTTTCTTT. Variable domain in full (rest from reference TRBV5-1 and TRBJ1-1): KAGVTQTPRYLIKTRGQQVTLSCSPISGHRSVSWYQQTPGQGLQFLFEYFSETQRNKGNFPGRFSGRQFSNSRSEMNVSTLELGDSALYLCASSSDSGGTEAFFGQGTRLTVV.

J is TRBJ2-3 and V is TRBV5-4; TRBD2 might be the D (5 bases). The CDR3 sequence is 15 residues long. Trimming left V 1 base short and J 0 bases short, with 9 bases between. Germline CDR1 and CDR2: SGHNT and YYREEE (reference sequence). This CDR3 is CASSLSGLSTDTQYF. The CDR3 DNA reads TGTGCCAGCAGCTTGTCGGGGTTGAGCACAGATACGCAGTATTTT. The entire variable domain, with the rest obtained from reference TRBV5-4 and TRBJ2-3, is as follows: ETGVTQSPTHLIKTRGQQVTLRCSSQSGHNTVSWYQQALGQGPQFIFQYYREEENGRGNFPPRFSGLQFPNYSSELNVNALELDDSALYLCASSLSGLSTDTQYFGPGTRLTVL.

This sequence joins TRBV28 and TRBJ2-3; D ambiguous. V dropped 2 bases and J dropped 8 bases, with 8 bases sitting between them. The V gene's germline CDR1 is MDHEN and CDR2 SYDVKM. This CDR3 is 12 amino acids long. The DNA of the CDR3 is TGTGCCAGCAGTTTACGGAGTAGTACGCAGTATTTT. Amino acid sequence: CASSLRSSTQYF.

V is TRBV28 and J is TRBJ1-4; TRBD1 matches at 10 bases. The CDR3 length is 18 residues. Germline CDR1 and CDR2: MDHEN and SYDVKM. V shed 2 bases, J shed 4 bases, and the junction held 10 bases outside the gene matches. The CDR3 sequence is CASSLPGTGDWGNEKLFF. CDR3 sequence (DNA): TGTGCCAGCAGTTTACCCGGGACAGGGGATTGGGGTAATGAAAAACTGTTTTTT.

The rearrangement uses TRBV11-2 and TRBJ2-5; D gene unclear. Judging by the DNA end, TRBJ2-7 fits better; the J call may be wrong. The CDR3 consists of 14 residues. Germline assignment: CDR1 SGHAT and CDR2 FQNNGV. CDR3 sequence: CASSLIWSWYEQYF. In DNA, the CDR3 is TGTGCCAGCAGCTTAATCTGGTCCTGGTACGAGCAGTACTTC.

This clone came up once. The gene calls are TRBV7-9 and TRBJ2-5; TRBD1 agrees at 8 bases. The J call may be mistaken, given a closer DNA end match to TRBJ2-7. The CDR3 totals 12 residues. Germline CDR1 is SEHNR and CDR2 is FQNEAQ (reference sequence). As DNA, the CDR3 is TGTGCCAGCAGCCGGACAGGGTTCGAGCAGTACTTC. Translating it yields CASSRTGFEQYF.

V and J are TRBV7-8 and TRBJ1-2, with a possible D match to TRBD1 (5 bases). In germline, CDR1 is SGHVS, CDR2 FQNEAQ. V lost 5 bases to trimming and J lost 3 bases, with 16 bases between them. CDR3 size: 15 residues. This CDR3 reads CASSPPIRDHYGYTF. The CDR3 DNA follows: TGTGCCAGCAGCCCCCCCATCAGGGATCACTATGGCTACACCTTC.

V usage is TRBV5-1 and J usage is TRBJ2-7; D perhaps matches TRBD1 (7 bases). This CDR3 contains 15 residues. Trimming took off 0 bases at V and 2 bases at J, with 12 bases between the two ends. In germline, CDR1 is SGHRS, CDR2 YFSETQ. The CDR3 is CASSLGAGGTYEQYF. The CDR3 region has the DNA TGCGCCAGCAGCTTGGGGGCAGGGGGGACCTACGAGCAGTACTTC.